These T cell receptor beta chains were read from a single sample in a study of identical twins. MiXCR was run by TCRdb on the 5' RACE reads, yielding one entry per CDR3 protein. The sample records just under 550,000 distinct CDR3 sequences, 15% being singletons. The sample was also reused in another study, on yellow fever vaccine responses in identical twins.

Sequencing was carried out using CD4+ T cells sorted from blood. These receptors were collected from a woman under 30 in good health. Each CDR3 is given with its conserved first and last residue. The D gene is left open where the match is weak. Clone sizes are given selectively: once, few, many, or a class where the clone is expanded.

j_gene,d_gene,v_gene,abundance,CDR3aa,CDR3nt
TRBJ2-5,TRBD2,TRBV12-3/TRBV12-4,NA,CASSRGGAGEETQYF,TGTGCCAGCAGCCGGGGTGGAGCGGGAGAAGAGACCCAGTACTTC
TRBJ1-2,NA,TRBV10-3,few,CAIATVGFYGYTF,TGTGCCATCGCGACGGTCGGATTCTATGGCTACACCTTC
TRBJ2-3,TRBD2,TRBV12-3/TRBV12-4,NA,CASSPEYRLAGEIDTQYF,TGTGCCAGCAGCCCCGAGTATCGACTAGCGGGAGAGATAGATACGCAGTATTTT
TRBJ2-3,TRBD2,TRBV5-4,few,CASSFTSGTDTQYF,TGTGCCAGCAGCTTCACTAGCGGCACAGATACGCAGTATTTT
TRBJ2-1,NA,TRBV3-1,few,CASSQQVGGHTYNEQFF,TGTGCCAGCAGCCAACAAGTGGGGGGACATACTTACAATGAGCAGTTCTTC
TRBJ2-7,NA,TRBV5-6,few,CASSLDLKTYEQYF,TGTGCCAGCAGCTTGGATCTCAAAACCTACGAGCAGTACTTC
TRBJ1-4,NA,TRBV28,few,CASSSHASANEKLFF,TGTGCCAGCAGTTCCCATGCTTCGGCTAATGAAAAACTGTTTTTT
TRBJ2-1,TRBD2,TRBV7-2,many,CASSLVGGSSYNEQFF,TGTGCCAGCAGCTTAGTGGGGGGGAGCTCCTACAATGAGCAGTTCTTC
TRBJ1-1,NA,TRBV7-2,few,CASSLAYGYTEAFF,TGTGCCAGCAGCTTAGCGTACGGCTACACTGAAGCTTTCTTT
TRBJ1-1,NA,TRBV12-3/TRBV12-4,NA,CASSGGRPNTEAFF,TGTGCCAGCAGCGGGGGCAGGCCTAACACTGAAGCTTTCTTT
TRBJ2-1,TRBD1,TRBV29-1,NA,CSFRQGADEQFF,TGCAGCTTCCGACAGGGGGCGGATGAGCAGTTCTTC
TRBJ2-2,TRBD2,TRBV3-1,NA,CASSPRQSGSTLRELFF,TGTGCCAGCAGCCCCCGACAGAGCGGGAGTACGCTGAGGGAGCTGTTTTTT
TRBJ2-2,TRBD1,TRBV14,NA,CASRTGGKNGELFF,TGTGCCAGCAGAACAGGGGGCAAGAACGGGGAGCTGTTTTTT
TRBJ2-3,NA,TRBV11-2,NA,CASSPTRNTQYF,TGTGCCAGCAGCCCGACTAGGAATACGCAGTATTTT
TRBJ1-1,NA,TRBV16,NA,CASSQRGRGTEAFF,TGTGCCAGCAGCCAACGGGGGAGGGGCACTGAAGCTTTCTTT
TRBJ2-3,TRBD1,TRBV5-1,NA,CASSWDSASTDTQYF,TGCGCCAGCAGCTGGGACAGCGCAAGCACAGATACGCAGTATTTT
TRBJ2-3,NA,TRBV20-1,few,CSARVSSSDTQYF,TGCAGTGCTAGAGTGTCTAGTTCAGATACGCAGTATTTT
TRBJ2-1,NA,TRBV12-3/TRBV12-4,NA,CASGPGRGILNEQFF,TGTGCCAGCGGTCCGGGGAGAGGGATACTCAATGAGCAGTTCTTC
TRBJ2-7,NA,TRBV19,NA,CASSIRGRLGEQYF,TGTGCCAGTAGTATCCGGGGGCGCTTGGGCGAGCAGTACTTC
TRBJ1-1,NA,TRBV10-3,few,CAISEGVLVRTEAFF,TGTGCCATCAGTGAGGGGGTCCTGGTGAGGACTGAAGCTTTCTTT
TRBJ2-3,NA,TRBV10-3,many,CAIRDSVTDTQYF,TGTGCCATCAGGGACAGTGTCACAGATACGCAGTATTTT
TRBJ2-3,NA,TRBV11-2,NA,CASSFGEPFTDTQYF,TGTGCCAGCAGCTTCGGGGAGCCTTTCACAGATACGCAGTATTTT
TRBJ2-1,TRBD2,TRBV6-1,NA,CASSDRGLVNNEQFF,TGTGCCAGCAGTGACCGGGGACTAGTGAATAATGAGCAGTTCTTC
TRBJ2-3,TRBD2,TRBV20-1,few,CSATVGGSGKDTQYF,TGCAGTGCTACTGTCGGGGGGAGTGGTAAAGATACGCAGTATTTT
TRBJ2-3,NA,TRBV20-1,few,CSALERGTDTQYF,TGCAGTGCTCTAGAGAGGGGCACAGATACGCAGTATTTT
TRBJ2-5,NA,TRBV6-5,NA,CASSWQGETQYF,TGTGCCAGCAGTTGGCAGGGTGAGACCCAGTACTTC
TRBJ2-2,TRBD1,TRBV29-1,few,CSVTHWRQGTGELFF,TGCAGCGTCACCCATTGGCGACAGGGGACCGGGGAGCTGTTTTTT
TRBJ2-7,NA,TRBV2,few,CASSEKTAGPMREQYF,TGTGCCAGCAGTGAAAAAACCGCGGGCCCCATGAGGGAGCAGTACTTC
TRBJ2-5,NA,TRBV7-2,few,CASSLGIARETQYF,TGTGCCAGCAGCTTAGGAATAGCGCGAGAGACCCAGTACTTC
TRBJ2-4,TRBD2,TRBV15,NA,CATSRATSGSGIQYF,TGTGCCACCAGCAGAGCGACTAGCGGCTCAGGCATTCAGTACTTC
TRBJ1-3,NA,TRBV6-5,few,CASSYSDGRNTIYF,TGTGCCAGCAGTTACTCTGACGGACGAAACACCATATATTTT
TRBJ2-2,TRBD2,TRBV20-1,few,CAAGGRSAGELFF,TGCGCAGCGGGCGGGAGATCGGCCGGGGAGCTGTTTTTT
TRBJ1-6,NA,TRBV12-3/TRBV12-4,many,CASSPGFGRVALHF,TGTGCCAGCAGTCCAGGGTTCGGTAGGGTGGCCCTCCACTTT
TRBJ2-3,TRBD2,TRBV12-3/TRBV12-4,NA,CASSPWTSGRADTQYF,TGTGCCAGCAGTCCTTGGACTAGCGGGAGGGCAGATACGCAGTATTTT
TRBJ1-2,NA,TRBV18,NA,CASSPGTDNYGYTF,TGTGCCAGCTCACCTGGGACGGATAACTATGGCTACACCTTC
TRBJ2-5,NA,TRBV3-1,NA,CASSLYLGPGGTQYF,TGTGCCAGCAGCCTCTATTTGGGGCCTGGGGGGACCCAGTACTTC
TRBJ2-7,TRBD2,TRBV12-3/TRBV12-4,few,CASSFDTGLDTYEQYF,TGTGCCAGCAGTTTTGATACGGGACTAGATACCTACGAGCAGTACTTC
TRBJ2-3,NA,TRBV15,NA,CATSRDLGSYTDTQYF,TGTGCCACCAGCAGAGATCTCGGCAGTTACACAGATACGCAGTATTTT
TRBJ1-5,NA,TRBV6-4,NA,CASSDVRGCGQPQHF,TGTGCCAGCAGTGACGTCCGGGGGTGCGGTCAGCCCCAGCATTTT
TRBJ2-1,NA,TRBV3-1,few,CASHRAGSNEQFF,TGTGCCAGCCACAGGGCGGGGAGCAATGAGCAGTTCTTC
TRBJ1-2,NA,TRBV4-2,NA,CASSQDSRGFNGYTF,TGTGCCAGCAGCCAAGATTCCAGGGGCTTCAATGGCTACACCTTC
TRBJ1-6,NA,TRBV27,few,CASSSLGSAGSPLHF,TGTGCCAGCAGTTCCCTGGGCTCGGCTGGCTCACCCCTCCACTTT
TRBJ2-2,NA,TRBV2,NA,CASSSVTATGELFF,TGTGCCAGCAGTTCCGTCACAGCCACCGGGGAGCTGTTTTTT
TRBJ1-4,TRBD1,TRBV28,NA,CASRKQGAKNEKLFF,TGTGCCAGCAGAAAACAGGGGGCTAAAAATGAAAAACTGTTTTTT
TRBJ2-7,TRBD1,TRBV10-3,few,CAISRSDRTYEQYF,TGTGCCATCAGCCGCTCGGACAGGACCTACGAGCAGTACTTC
TRBJ1-4,NA,TRBV11-2,NA,CASSLGVEKLFF,TGTGCCAGCAGCTTAGGGGTGGAAAAACTGTTTTTT
TRBJ2-1,TRBD1,TRBV24-1,few,CATELFVPRQGIYNEQFF,TGTGCCACAGAGCTATTTGTTCCTAGACAGGGTATCTACAATGAGCAGTTCTTC
TRBJ2-1,TRBD2,TRBV15,NA,CATSRGGAGGNNEQFF,TGTGCCACCAGCAGAGGTGGAGCGGGAGGGAACAATGAGCAGTTCTTC
TRBJ2-3,NA,TRBV5-1,many,CASSFEDFFTDTQYF,TGCGCCAGCAGCTTTGAGGATTTTTTCACAGATACGCAGTATTTT
TRBJ1-1,NA,TRBV29-1,NA,CSVGIGRDTEAFF,TGCAGCGTGGGCATAGGGAGGGACACTGAAGCTTTCTTT
TRBJ2-1,TRBD2,TRBV24-1,NA,CATSDLRREGGNEQFF,TGTGCCACCAGTGATTTGCGCAGGGAGGGCGGAAATGAGCAGTTCTTC
TRBJ2-3,NA,TRBV11-1,NA,CASSLATGSPSTDTQYF,TGTGCCAGCAGCTTAGCGACGGGGTCCCCTAGCACAGATACGCAGTATTTT
TRBJ2-3,NA,TRBV29-1,NA,CSVGSVFTDTQYF,TGCAGCGTTGGCAGCGTTTTTACAGATACGCAGTATTTT
TRBJ1-2,TRBD1,TRBV12-3/TRBV12-4,NA,CASSLRTGGGGYTF,TGTGCCAGCAGTTTGAGGACAGGGGGCGGCGGCTACACCTTC
TRBJ2-1,TRBD2,TRBV11-2,NA,CASSLSYAGGNEQFF,TGTGCCAGCAGCTTAAGCTATGCGGGGGGTAATGAGCAGTTCTTC